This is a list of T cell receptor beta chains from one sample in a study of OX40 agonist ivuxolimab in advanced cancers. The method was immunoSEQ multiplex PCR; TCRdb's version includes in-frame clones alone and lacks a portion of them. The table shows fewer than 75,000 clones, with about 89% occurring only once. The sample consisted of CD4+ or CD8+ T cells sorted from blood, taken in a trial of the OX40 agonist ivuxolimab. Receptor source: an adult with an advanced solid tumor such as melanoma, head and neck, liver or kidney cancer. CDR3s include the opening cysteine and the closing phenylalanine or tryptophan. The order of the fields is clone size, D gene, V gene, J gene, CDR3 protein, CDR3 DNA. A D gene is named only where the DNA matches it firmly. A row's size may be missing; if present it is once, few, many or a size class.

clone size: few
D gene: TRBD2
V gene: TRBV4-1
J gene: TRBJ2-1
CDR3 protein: CASSPIGTSLPAEQFF
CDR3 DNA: TGCGCCAGCAGCCCAATCGGGACTAGTTTGCCTGCGGAGCAGTTCTTC

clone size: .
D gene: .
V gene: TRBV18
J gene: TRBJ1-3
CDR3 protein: CASSSDRTGNTIYF
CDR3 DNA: TGTGCCAGCTCATCCGACAGGACTGGAAACACCATATATTTT

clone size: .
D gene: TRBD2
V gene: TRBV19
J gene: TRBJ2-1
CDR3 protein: CASSAVFGGGNNEQFF
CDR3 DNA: TGTGCCAGTAGTGCCGTGTTTGGCGGGGGGAACAATGAGCAGTTCTTC

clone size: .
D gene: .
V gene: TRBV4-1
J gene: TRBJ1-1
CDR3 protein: CASSQPLINTEAFF
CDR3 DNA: TGCGCCAGCAGCCAACCGCTTATCAACACTGAAGCTTTCTTT

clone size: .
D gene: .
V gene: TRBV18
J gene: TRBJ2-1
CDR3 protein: CASSPPGVAGGNEQFF
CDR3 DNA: TGTGCCAGCTCACCTCCGGGGGTTGCAGGGGGGAATGAGCAGTTCTTC

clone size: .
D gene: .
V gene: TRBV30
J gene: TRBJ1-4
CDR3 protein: CAWSVPSHGGEKLFF
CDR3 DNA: TGTGCCTGGAGTGTACCCTCACATGGGGGCGAAAAACTGTTTTTT

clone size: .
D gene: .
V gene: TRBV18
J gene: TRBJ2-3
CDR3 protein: CASSPQGKGGLTDTQYF
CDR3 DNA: TGTGCCAGCTCACCACAGGGAAAAGGAGGGCTCACAGATACGCAGTATTTT

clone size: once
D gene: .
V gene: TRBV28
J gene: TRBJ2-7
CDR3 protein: CASTLGPPYEQYF
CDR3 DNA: TGTGCCAGCACTTTGGGACCCCCCTACGAGCAGTACTTC

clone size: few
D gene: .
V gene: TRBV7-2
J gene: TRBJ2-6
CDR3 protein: CASSPGQPSGANVLTF
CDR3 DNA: TGTGCCAGCAGCCCGGGACAACCCTCTGGGGCCAACGTCCTGACTTTC

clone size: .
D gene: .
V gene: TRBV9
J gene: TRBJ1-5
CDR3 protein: CASSLTGGSNQPQHF
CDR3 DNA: TGTGCCAGCAGCCTGACAGGCGGTAGCAATCAGCCCCAGCATTTT

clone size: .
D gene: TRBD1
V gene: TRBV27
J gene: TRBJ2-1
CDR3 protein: CASRPGQGILDEQFF
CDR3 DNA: TGTGCCAGCAGGCCGGGACAGGGAATTCTCGATGAGCAGTTCTTC

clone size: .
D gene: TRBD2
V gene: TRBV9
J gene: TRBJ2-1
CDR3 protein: CASSDSGASYNEQFF
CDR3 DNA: TGTGCCAGCAGTGATAGCGGGGCGTCCTACAATGAGCAGTTCTTC